This T cell receptor beta chain was recovered during a study of cytomegalovirus exposure and HLA in healthy donors. The wider study: Findings of an earlier analysis included some 120 million unique TCR beta sequences from about 180 million T cells.

Study results and limitations: In a later analysis, most CMV-associated TCR beta chains appeared HLA-restricted.

The CDR3 sequence is 13 residues long. CDR1 is SQVTM, CDR2 ANQGSEA, per germline. V gave up 3 bases and J gave up 3 bases, with 11 bases separating them. Details on this clone: Antigen unknown.

The PCR contained 60 Vbeta and 13 Jbeta primers. TCRdb's table, derived via immunoSEQ multiplex PCR, lists solely in-frame clones and lacks some. This table has some 170,000 clones, approximately 72% appearing once. The sample was PBMCs. J is TRBJ2-5 and V is TRBV29-1, with a tentative D call TRBD2 (6 bases). The clonotype was recovered from a human donor in good health. CDR3 DNA sequence: TGCAGCGTTGATGGCGGGACCGAAGAGACCCAGTACTTC. Its protein product is CSVDGGTEETQYF.